This T cell receptor (beta chain) comes out of a study of cytomegalovirus exposure and HLA in healthy donors. A note on this clone: The antigen remains undetermined.

The CDR3 sequence is 16 residues long. The V and J ends lost 4 bases and 7 bases, in that order; junction bases with no gene match: 8. Germline V gene data show CDR1 as SGDLS and CDR2 as YYNGEE. Whole-study results and caveats: Among the CMV-associated chains, a few were confirmed in vitro as specific for CMV antigens.

Primers: 60 Vbeta forward and 13 Jbeta reverse. The repertoire was sequenced with immunoSEQ multiplex PCR; TCRdb's copy has only in-frame clones and lacks some. The table records about 170,000 clones, 77% of them present only once. This rearrangement joins TRBV9 to TRBJ2-2; 12 bases agree with TRBD1. The sample comprised PBMCs. The clonotype comes from a woman in her 30s in good health and CMV-seropositive. Here the CDR3 reads CASSSRDRGRIGELFF. The CDR3 DNA reads TGTGCCAGCAGCTCCCGGGACAGGGGGCGTATCGGGGAGCTGTTTTTT.